A selection of T cell receptor beta chains follows, all from one sample in a study of blood T cell repertoires in COVID-19. The protocol was immunoSEQ multiplex PCR, while the TCRdb copy is restricted to in-frame clones and leaves out a portion. Here the sample spans about 63,000 clones, approximately 80% being singletons. Material: peripheral blood. The receptor source for this set is a man aged 55 to 70 with COVID-19, enrolled during active disease. Both conserved end residues are part of each CDR3. Each record gives: V gene, CDR3 length, CDR3 protein.

v_call: TRBV4-1; cdr3_length: 17; cdr3_aa: CASSLSSGGRNTGELFF
v_call: TRBV9; cdr3_length: 14; cdr3_aa: CASSVVADQTEAFF
v_call: TRBV2; cdr3_length: 15; cdr3_aa: CASRTDRGFYNEQFF
v_call: TRBV7-2; cdr3_length: 15; cdr3_aa: CASSFSGGGYYEQYF
v_call: TRBV19; cdr3_length: 14; cdr3_aa: CASNRGGLFNEQFF
v_call: TRBV12-5; cdr3_length: 14; cdr3_aa: CASGLAGQGETQYF
v_call: TRBV19; cdr3_length: 16; cdr3_aa: CASSIGGDRGSYEQYF
v_call: TRBV21-1; cdr3_length: 15; cdr3_aa: CASSKDQGRVYEQYF
v_call: TRBV19; cdr3_length: 14; cdr3_aa: CASTTLGQKNIQYF
v_call: TRBV19; cdr3_length: 17; cdr3_aa: CASSIIPRGLAYNEQFF
v_call: TRBV27; cdr3_length: 16; cdr3_aa: CASSFTTGGDNYGYTF
v_call: TRBV7-9; cdr3_length: 14; cdr3_aa: CASSLSGQYHEQYF
v_call: TRBV19; cdr3_length: 14; cdr3_aa: CASSARGRNYGYTF
v_call: TRBV18; cdr3_length: 16; cdr3_aa: CASSPPGGQVSYEQYF
v_call: TRBV27; cdr3_length: 14; cdr3_aa: CASSGTGGSYEQYF
v_call: TRBV3-1/TRBV3-2; cdr3_length: 17; cdr3_aa: CASSQFTPRATNEKLFF
v_call: TRBV5-1; cdr3_length: 16; cdr3_aa: CASSPETGNSYNEQFF
v_call: TRBV18; cdr3_length: 14; cdr3_aa: CATSPTTGGDTQYF
v_call: TRBV5-4; cdr3_length: 13; cdr3_aa: CASHFAGRNTQYF
v_call: TRBV13; cdr3_length: 13; cdr3_aa: CASSLGRVNEQFF
v_call: TRBV2; cdr3_length: 12; cdr3_aa: CASSGTDYGYTF
v_call: TRBV19; cdr3_length: 15; cdr3_aa: CASSIETSSGNTIYF
v_call: TRBV11-2; cdr3_length: 13; cdr3_aa: CASSRTGPDTQYF
v_call: TRBV29-1; cdr3_length: 12; cdr3_aa: CSVPGQEFGYTF
v_call: TRBV19; cdr3_length: 13; cdr3_aa: CATRLGQYTEAFF
v_call: TRBV6-2/TRBV6-3; cdr3_length: 15; cdr3_aa: CASSRAGTGENEQYF
v_call: TRBV2; cdr3_length: 13; cdr3_aa: CASNLGNTGELFF
v_call: TRBV5-4; cdr3_length: 16; cdr3_aa: CASGWQRGGFQETQYF
v_call: TRBV19; cdr3_length: 14; cdr3_aa: CASSAWTSVNEQFF
v_call: TRBV6-5; cdr3_length: 15; cdr3_aa: CASSYSYWSSYEQYF
v_call: TRBV6-2/TRBV6-3; cdr3_length: 14; cdr3_aa: CASSPGLNYNEQFF
v_call: TRBV24-1; cdr3_length: 12; cdr3_aa: CATSRQGYGYTF
v_call: TRBV2; cdr3_length: 13; cdr3_aa: CASSGGGNTEAFF
v_call: TRBV6-5; cdr3_length: 13; cdr3_aa: CASRPGGRPEAFF
v_call: TRBV5-5; cdr3_length: 18; cdr3_aa: CASSLGAAAGGFQETQYF
v_call: TRBV3-1/TRBV3-2; cdr3_length: 15; cdr3_aa: CASSYGQGRSGELFF
v_call: TRBV12-5; cdr3_length: 15; cdr3_aa: CASGDRQDATGELFF
v_call: TRBV6-5; cdr3_length: 13; cdr3_aa: CASSYGESTEAFF
v_call: TRBV6-5; cdr3_length: 14; cdr3_aa: CASTPAGSSYEQYF
v_call: TRBV9; cdr3_length: 16; cdr3_aa: CASSASGQSSGPEAFF
v_call: TRBV9; cdr3_length: 15; cdr3_aa: CASSVAAGGAETQYF
v_call: TRBV6-5; cdr3_length: 15; cdr3_aa: CASTTFQAGYNEQFF
v_call: TRBV10-2; cdr3_length: 17; cdr3_aa: CASSVSSLAGGPYEQYF
v_call: TRBV7-6; cdr3_length: 13; cdr3_aa: CASSGQGVYEQYF
v_call: TRBV6-2/TRBV6-3; cdr3_length: 14; cdr3_aa: CASSLTGGGNEQYF
v_call: TRBV10-3; cdr3_length: 14; cdr3_aa: CAISTDSNNSPLHF
v_call: TRBV11-2; cdr3_length: 14; cdr3_aa: CASSLDRGSYEQYF
v_call: TRBV18; cdr3_length: 15; cdr3_aa: CASSPSPGVNTEAFF
v_call: TRBV28; cdr3_length: 14; cdr3_aa: CASSVLAGEYEQYF
v_call: TRBV12-3/TRBV12-4; cdr3_length: 12; cdr3_aa: CASSRTGIGYTF
v_call: TRBV4-2; cdr3_length: 18; cdr3_aa: CASSHPGLAPSSYNEQFF
v_call: TRBV19; cdr3_length: 16; cdr3_aa: CASNSGDGILDTEAFF
v_call: TRBV7-8; cdr3_length: 16; cdr3_aa: CASSLYDRGTNSPLHF
v_call: TRBV5-6; cdr3_length: 16; cdr3_aa: CASSLSSTGKLYEQYF
v_call: TRBV23-1; cdr3_length: 17; cdr3_aa: CASSQFPDRGATGELFF